This T cell receptor (beta chain) was recorded in a study of cytomegalovirus exposure and HLA in healthy donors. Both 60 Vbeta primers and 13 Jbeta primers went into the PCR. Method: immunoSEQ multiplex PCR; TCRdb's copy keeps in-frame clones and lacks some. The data show roughly 140,000 clones, with about 85% seen just once and less than 2.5% held by the top ten. A note on this clone: Its antigen is as yet unknown.

Study observations and caveats: The authors enumerated 150 to 200 TCR beta chains as linked to cytomegalovirus. Per a later analysis, HLA-associated TCR beta chains showed more clonal expansion than other, equally common TCR beta chains. In an earlier analysis, most TCR beta V segments were productive about 87% or about 30% of the time.

The TCR was taken from a boy aged 2 to 10 in good health and CMV-seronegative. The sample was PBMCs.

The CDR3 nucleotides are TGTGCCAGCACCCCCTCAATCCAACTAGCGGGCGACACAGATACGCAGTATTTT. It is translated as CASTPSIQLAGDTDTQYF. This sequence joins TRBV9 and TRBJ2-3; 9 bases match TRBD2. The CDR3 contains 18 residues. Germline CDR1 and CDR2: SGDLS and YYNGEE. The V and J ends lost 6 bases and 2 bases, in that order; junction bases with no gene match: 16.